This T cell receptor beta chain emerged from a study of blood T cell repertoires in COVID-19. CDR1 and CDR2 (germline): MGHDK, SYGVNS. The CDR3 is 16 residues long. Trimming removed 6 bases from V and 2 bases from J, with 18 bases in between. Using immunoSEQ multiplex PCR, the repertoire was profiled, and TCRdb retains in-frame clones only, with some absent. This table holds 250,000 to 400,000 clones, approximately 88% found once. This clonotype was sampled from a woman aged 25 to 39 with COVID-19, enrolled during active disease. The genes are TRBV25-1 and TRBJ2-3, with D possibly being TRBD1 (6 bases). The sequencing input was peripheral blood. The CDR3 is CASSPRDTHSTDTQYF. CDR3 nucleotide sequence: TGTGCCAGCAGCCCCCGGGACACGCATTCCACAGATACGCAGTATTTT.